This TCR beta chain was obtained from a study of T-cell reconstitution after alpha-beta-depleted transplantation in children. TCRbeta library construction was performed incorporating unique molecular identifiers. A single record per CDR3 protein comes from TCRdb applying MiXCR to the PCR reads. The sample yields about 980,000 distinct CDR3 sequences, roughly 31% seen once. Findings of the study overall: There were some patients whose high TCRbeta diversity at day 60 came from surviving recipient T cells and thymic progenitors. It was newly produced T cells that mostly accounted for T-cell counts and diversity one year after transplant. Several hundred expanded graft clones reportedly gave rise to the alpha-beta T cells present about two months after transplant.

This clonotype was detected only a few times. Its antigen is unknown. Germline V gene sequence: CDR1 SEHNR, CDR2 FQNEAQ (reference sequence). This CDR3 contains 15 residues. V dropped 6 bases and J dropped 0 bases, with 12 bases sitting between them. The starting material was PBMCs, mostly from graft donor cells, obtained 360 days after TCRalphabeta/CD19-depleted stem cell transplant. This TCR derives from a boy in the first two years of life who had a stem cell transplant for SCID, so the T cells may come from the graft donor. This rearrangement joins TRBV7-9 to TRBJ1-3; D not resolved. This CDR3 reads CASRSPAPSGNTIYF. CDR3 coding DNA: TGTGCCAGCAGGTCGCCGGCCCCCTCTGGAAACACCATATATTTT.